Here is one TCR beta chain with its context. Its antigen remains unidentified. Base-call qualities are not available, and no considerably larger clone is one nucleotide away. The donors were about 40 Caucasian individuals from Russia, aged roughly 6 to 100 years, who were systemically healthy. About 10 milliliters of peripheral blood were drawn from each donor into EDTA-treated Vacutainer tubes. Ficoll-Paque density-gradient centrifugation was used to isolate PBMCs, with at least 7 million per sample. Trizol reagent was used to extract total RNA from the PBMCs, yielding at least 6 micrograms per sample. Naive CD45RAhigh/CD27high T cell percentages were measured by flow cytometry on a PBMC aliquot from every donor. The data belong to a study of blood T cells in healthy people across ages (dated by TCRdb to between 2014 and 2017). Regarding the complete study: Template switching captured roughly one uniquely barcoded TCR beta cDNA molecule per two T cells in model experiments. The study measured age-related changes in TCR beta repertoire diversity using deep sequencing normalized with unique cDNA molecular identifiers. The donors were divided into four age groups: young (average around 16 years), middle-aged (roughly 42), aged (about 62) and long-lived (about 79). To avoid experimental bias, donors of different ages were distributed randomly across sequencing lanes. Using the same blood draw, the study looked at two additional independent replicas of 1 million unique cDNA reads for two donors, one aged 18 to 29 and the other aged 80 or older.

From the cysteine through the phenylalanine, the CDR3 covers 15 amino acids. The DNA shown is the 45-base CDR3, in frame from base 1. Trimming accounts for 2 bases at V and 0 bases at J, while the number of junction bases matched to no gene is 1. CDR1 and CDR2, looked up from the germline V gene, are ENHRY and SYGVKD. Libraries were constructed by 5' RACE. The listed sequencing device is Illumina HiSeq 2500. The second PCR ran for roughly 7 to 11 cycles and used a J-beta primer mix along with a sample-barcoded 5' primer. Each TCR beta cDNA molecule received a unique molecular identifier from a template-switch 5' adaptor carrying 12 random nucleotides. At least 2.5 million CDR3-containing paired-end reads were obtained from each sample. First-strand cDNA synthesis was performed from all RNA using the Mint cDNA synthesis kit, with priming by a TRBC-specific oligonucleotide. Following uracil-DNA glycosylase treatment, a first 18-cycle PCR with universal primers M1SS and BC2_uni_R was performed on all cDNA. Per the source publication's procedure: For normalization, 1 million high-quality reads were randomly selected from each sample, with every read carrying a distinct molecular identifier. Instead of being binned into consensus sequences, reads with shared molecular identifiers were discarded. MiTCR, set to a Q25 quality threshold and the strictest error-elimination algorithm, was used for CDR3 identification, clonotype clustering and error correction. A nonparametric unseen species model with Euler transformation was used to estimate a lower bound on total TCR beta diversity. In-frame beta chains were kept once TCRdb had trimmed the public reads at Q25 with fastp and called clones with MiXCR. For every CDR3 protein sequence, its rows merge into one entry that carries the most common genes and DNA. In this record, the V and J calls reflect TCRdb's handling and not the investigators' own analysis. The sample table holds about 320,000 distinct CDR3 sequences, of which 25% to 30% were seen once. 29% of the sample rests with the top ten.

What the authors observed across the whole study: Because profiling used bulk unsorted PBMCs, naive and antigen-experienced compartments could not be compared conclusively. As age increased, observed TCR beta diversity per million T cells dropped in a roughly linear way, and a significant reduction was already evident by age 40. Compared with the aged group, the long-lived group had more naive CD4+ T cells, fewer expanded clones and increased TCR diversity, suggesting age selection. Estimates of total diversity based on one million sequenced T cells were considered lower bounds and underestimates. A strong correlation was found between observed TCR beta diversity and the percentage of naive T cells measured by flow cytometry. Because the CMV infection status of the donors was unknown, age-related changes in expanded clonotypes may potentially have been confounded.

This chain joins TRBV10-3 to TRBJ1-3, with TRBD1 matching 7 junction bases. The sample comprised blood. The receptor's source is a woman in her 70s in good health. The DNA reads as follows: TGTGCCATCAGTGAGGACAGGGACTCTGGAAACACCATATATTTT. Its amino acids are CAISEDRDSGNTIYF.